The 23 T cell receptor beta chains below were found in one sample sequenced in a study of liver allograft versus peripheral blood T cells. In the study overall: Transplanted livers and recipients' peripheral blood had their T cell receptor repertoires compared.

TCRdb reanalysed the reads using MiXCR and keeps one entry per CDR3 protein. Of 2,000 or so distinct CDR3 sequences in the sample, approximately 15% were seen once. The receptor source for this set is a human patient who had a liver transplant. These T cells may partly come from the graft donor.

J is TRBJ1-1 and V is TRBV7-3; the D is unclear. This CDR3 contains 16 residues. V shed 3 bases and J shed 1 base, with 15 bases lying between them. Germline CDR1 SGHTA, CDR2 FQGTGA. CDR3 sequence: CASSFYPGRANTEAFF. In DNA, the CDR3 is TGTGCCAGCAGCTTCTACCCTGGGAGGGCGAACACTGAAGCTTTCTTT.

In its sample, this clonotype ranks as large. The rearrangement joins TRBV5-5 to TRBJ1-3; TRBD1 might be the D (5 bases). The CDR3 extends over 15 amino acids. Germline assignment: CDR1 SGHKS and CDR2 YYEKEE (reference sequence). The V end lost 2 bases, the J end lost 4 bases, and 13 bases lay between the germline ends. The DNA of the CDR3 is TGTGCCAGCAGCTTAGGGAGCAGGGTCGGAAACACCATATATTTT. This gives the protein CASSLGSRVGNTIYF. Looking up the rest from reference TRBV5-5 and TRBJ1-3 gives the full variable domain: DAGVTQSPTHLIKTRGQQVTLRCSPISGHKSVSWYQQVLGQGPQFIFQYYEKEERGRGNFPDRFSARQFPNYSSELNVNALLLGDSALYLCASSLGSRVGNTIYFGEGSWLTVV.

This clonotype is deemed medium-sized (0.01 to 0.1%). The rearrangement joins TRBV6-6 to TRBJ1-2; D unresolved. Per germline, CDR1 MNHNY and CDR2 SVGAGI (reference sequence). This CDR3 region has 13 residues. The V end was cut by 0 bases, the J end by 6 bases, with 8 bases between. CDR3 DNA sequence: TGTGCCAGCAGTTACTCGAATGTCGATGGCTACACCTTC. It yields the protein CASSYSNVDGYTF.

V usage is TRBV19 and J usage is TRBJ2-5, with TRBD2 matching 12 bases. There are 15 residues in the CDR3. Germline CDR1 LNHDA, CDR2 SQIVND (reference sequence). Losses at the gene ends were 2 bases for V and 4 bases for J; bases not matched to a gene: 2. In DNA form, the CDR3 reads TGTGCCAGTAGTATAACTAGCGGGGGGCGAGAGACCCAGTACTTC. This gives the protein CASSITSGGRETQYF.

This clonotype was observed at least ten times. The CDR3 DNA reads as TGTGCCAGTAGCGAAGCCAAAAACATTCAGTACTTC. Translated: CASSEAKNIQYF. The chain carries TRBV6-1 and TRBJ2-4; perhaps TRBD2 as D (5 bases). This CDR3 is built from 12 residues. Germline V CDR1 and CDR2: MNHNS, SASEGT. Trimming cost V 9 bases and J 0 bases, with 6 bases left between them.

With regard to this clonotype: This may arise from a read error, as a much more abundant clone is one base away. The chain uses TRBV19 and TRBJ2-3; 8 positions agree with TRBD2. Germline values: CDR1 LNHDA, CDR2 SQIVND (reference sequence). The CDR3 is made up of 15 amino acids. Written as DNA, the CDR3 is TGTGTCAGTAGCCGGAGCGGGGGTCAGACAGATACGCAGTATTTT. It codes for CVSSRSGGQTDTQYF. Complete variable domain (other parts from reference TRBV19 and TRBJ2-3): DGGITQSPKYLFRKEGQNVTLSCEQNLNHDAMYWYRQDPGQGLRLIYYSQIVNDFQKGDIAEGYSVSREKKESFPLTVTSAQKNPTAFYLCVSSRSGGQTDTQYFGPGTRLTVL.

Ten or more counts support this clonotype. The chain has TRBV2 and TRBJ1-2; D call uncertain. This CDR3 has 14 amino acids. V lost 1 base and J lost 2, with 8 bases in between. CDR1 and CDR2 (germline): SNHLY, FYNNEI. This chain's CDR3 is CASSEGTGNYGYTF. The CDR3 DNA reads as TGTGCCAGCAGTGAAGGTACGGGCAACTATGGCTACACCTTC.

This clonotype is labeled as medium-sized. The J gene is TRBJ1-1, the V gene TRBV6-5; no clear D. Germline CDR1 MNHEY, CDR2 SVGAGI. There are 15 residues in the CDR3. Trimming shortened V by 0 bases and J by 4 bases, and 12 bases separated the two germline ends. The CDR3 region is CASSYSGKGITEAFF. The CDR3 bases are TGTGCCAGCAGTTACTCTGGCAAGGGTATCACTGAAGCTTTCTTT.

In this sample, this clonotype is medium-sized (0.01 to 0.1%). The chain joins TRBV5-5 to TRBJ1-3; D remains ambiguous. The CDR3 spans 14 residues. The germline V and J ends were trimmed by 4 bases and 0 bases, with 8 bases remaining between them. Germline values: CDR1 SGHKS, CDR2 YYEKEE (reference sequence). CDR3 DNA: TGTGCCAGCAGCCGAATGGGCTCTGGAAACACCATATATTTT. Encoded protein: CASSRMGSGNTIYF. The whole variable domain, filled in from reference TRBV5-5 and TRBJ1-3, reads DAGVTQSPTHLIKTRGQQVTLRCSPISGHKSVSWYQQVLGQGPQFIFQYYEKEERGRGNFPDRFSARQFPNYSSELNVNALLLGDSALYLCASSRMGSGNTIYFGEGSWLTVV.

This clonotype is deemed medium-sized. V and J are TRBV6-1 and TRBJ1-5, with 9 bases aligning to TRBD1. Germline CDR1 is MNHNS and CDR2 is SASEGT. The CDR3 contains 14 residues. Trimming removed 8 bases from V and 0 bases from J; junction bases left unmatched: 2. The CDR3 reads CASLDRGSNQPQHF. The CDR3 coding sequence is TGTGCCAGCTTGGACAGGGGTAGCAATCAGCCCCAGCATTTT.

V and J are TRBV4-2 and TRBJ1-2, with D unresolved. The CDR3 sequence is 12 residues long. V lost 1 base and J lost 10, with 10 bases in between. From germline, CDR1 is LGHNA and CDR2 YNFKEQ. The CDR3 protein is CASSQVGSPYTF. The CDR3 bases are TGTGCCAGCAGCCAAGTCGGCAGCCCCTACACCTTC.

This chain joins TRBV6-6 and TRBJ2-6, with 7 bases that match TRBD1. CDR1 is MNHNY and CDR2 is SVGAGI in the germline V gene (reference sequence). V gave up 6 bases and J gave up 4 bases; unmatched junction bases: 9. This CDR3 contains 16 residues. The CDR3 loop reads CASSPMTGTGANVLTF. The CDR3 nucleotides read TGTGCCAGCAGCCCCATGACAGGGACCGGGGCCAACGTCCTGACTTTC.

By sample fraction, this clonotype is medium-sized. CDR3 amino acids: CASSLGQPAHYGYTF. DNA of the CDR3: TGTGCCAGCAGTCTGGGACAGCCCGCTCACTATGGCTACACCTTC. The chain uses TRBV2 and TRBJ1-2, with 7 positions matching TRBD1. Unmatched junction bases numbered 9, after V lost 5 bases and J lost 3 bases. CDR3 size: 15 residues. Germline V gives CDR1 SNHLY, CDR2 FYNNEI.

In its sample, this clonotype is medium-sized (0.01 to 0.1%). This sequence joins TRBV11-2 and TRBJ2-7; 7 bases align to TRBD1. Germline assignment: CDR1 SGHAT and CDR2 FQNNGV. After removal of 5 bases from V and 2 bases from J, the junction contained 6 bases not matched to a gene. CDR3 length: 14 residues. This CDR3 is CASSPNRGTYEQYF. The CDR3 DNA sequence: TGTGCCAGCAGCCCTAACAGGGGTACCTACGAGCAGTACTTC.

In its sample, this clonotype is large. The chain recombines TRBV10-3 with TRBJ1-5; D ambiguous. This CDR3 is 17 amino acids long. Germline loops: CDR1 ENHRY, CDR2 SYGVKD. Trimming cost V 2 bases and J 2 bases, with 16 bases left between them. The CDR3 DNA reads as TGTGCCATCAGTGAGGGCAGGCCAGGCGATGGCAATCAGCCCCAGCATTTT. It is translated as CAISEGRPGDGNQPQHF.

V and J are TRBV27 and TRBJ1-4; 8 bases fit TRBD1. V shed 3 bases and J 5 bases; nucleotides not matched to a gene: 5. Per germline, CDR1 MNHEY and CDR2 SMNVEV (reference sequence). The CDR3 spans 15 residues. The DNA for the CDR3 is TGTGCCAGCAGTTTCGAGACAGGGGTAAATGAAAAACTGTTTTTT. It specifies CASSFETGVNEKLFF.

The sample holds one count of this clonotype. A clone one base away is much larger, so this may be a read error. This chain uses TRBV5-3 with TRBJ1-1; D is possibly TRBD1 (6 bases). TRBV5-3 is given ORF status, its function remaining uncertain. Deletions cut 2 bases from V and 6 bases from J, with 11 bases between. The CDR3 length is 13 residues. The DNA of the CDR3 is TGTGCCAGAAGCTTAGAGGGGGGATCTGAAGCTTTCTTT. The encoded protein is CARSLEGGSEAFF.

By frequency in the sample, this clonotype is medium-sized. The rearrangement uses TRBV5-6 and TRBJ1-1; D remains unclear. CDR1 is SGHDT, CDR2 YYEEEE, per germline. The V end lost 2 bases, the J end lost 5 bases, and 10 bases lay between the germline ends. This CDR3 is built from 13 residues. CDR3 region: CASSLRQQTEAFF. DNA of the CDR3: TGTGCCAGCAGCTTACGACAACAGACTGAAGCTTTCTTT.

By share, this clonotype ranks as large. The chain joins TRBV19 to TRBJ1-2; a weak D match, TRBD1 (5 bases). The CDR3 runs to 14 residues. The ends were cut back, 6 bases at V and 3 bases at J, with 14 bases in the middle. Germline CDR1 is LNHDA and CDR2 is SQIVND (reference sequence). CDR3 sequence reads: CASSTARGDYGYTF. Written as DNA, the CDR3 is TGTGCCAGTAGCACGGCCCGGGGGGACTATGGCTACACCTTC.

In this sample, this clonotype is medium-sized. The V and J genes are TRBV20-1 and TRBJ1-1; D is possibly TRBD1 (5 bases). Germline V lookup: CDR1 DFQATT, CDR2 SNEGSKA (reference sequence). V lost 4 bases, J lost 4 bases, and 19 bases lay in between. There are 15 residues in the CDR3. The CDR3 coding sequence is TGCAGTGCTATTCCGACAGTCGCGGCGGGCACTGAAGCTTTCTTT. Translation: CSAIPTVAAGTEAFF.

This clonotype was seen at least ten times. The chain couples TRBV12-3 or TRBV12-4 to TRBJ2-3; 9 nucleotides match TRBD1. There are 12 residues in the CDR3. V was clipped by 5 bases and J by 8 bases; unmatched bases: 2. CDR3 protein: CASSVTGGTQYF. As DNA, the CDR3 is TGTGCCAGCAGTGTGACAGGGGGTACGCAGTATTTT.

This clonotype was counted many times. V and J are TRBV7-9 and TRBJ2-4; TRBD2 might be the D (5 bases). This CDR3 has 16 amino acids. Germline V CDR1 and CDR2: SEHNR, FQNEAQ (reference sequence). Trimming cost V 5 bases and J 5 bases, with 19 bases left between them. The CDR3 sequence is CASSRRGEPGENIQYF. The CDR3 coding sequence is TGTGCCAGCAGCCGACGGGGAGAGCCGGGCGAAAACATTCAGTACTTC.

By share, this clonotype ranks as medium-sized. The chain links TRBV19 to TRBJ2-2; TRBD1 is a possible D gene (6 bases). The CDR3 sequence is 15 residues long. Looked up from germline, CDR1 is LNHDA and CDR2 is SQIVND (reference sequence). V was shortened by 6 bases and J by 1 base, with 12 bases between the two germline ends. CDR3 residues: CASRPGTLNTGELFF. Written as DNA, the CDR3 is TGTGCCAGTAGACCCGGGACATTGAACACCGGGGAGCTGTTTTTT.